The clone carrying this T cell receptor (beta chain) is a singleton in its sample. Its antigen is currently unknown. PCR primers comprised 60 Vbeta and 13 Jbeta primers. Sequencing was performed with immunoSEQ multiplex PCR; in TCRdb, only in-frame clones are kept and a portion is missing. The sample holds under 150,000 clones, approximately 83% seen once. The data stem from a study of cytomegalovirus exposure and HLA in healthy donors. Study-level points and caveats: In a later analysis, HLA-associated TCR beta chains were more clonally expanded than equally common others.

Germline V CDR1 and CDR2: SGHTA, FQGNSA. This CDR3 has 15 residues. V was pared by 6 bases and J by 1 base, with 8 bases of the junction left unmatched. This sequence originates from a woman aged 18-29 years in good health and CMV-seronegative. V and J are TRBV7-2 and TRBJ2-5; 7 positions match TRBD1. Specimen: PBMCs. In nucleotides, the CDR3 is TGTGCCAGCAGATATACGGGGACAGCCCAAGAGACCCAGTACTTC. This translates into CASRYTGTAQETQYF.